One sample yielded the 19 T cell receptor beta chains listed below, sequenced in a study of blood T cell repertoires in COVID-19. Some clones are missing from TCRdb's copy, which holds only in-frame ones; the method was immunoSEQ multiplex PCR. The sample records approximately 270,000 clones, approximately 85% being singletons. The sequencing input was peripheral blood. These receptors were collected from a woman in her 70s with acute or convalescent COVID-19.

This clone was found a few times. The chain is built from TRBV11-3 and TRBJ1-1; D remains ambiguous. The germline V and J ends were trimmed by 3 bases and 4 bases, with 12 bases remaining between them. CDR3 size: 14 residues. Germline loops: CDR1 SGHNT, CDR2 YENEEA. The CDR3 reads CASSLEGAFTEAFF. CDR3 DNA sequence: TGTGCCAGCAGCTTGGAGGGTGCGTTCACTGAAGCTTTCTTT.

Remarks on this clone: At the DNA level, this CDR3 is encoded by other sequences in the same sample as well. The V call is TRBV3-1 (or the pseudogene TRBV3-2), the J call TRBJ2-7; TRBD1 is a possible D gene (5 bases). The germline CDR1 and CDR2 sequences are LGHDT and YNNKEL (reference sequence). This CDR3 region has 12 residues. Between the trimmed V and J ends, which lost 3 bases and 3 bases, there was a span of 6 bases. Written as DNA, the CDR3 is TGTGCCAGCAGCCAGACAGTCTACGAGCAGTACTTC. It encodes CASSQTVYEQYF.

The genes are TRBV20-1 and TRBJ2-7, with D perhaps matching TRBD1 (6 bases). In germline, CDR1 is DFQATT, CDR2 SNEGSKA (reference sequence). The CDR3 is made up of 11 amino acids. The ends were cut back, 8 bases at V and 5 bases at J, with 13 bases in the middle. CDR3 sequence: CSTGISDEQYF. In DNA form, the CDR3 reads TGCAGTACAGGGATCTCGGACGAGCAGTACTTC.

The CDR3: CASRLRGGYTF. The CDR3 DNA follows: TGTGCCAGCAGACTTAGGGGTGGCTACACCTTC. The rearrangement links TRBV5-8 to TRBJ1-2; a possible D gene is TRBD1 (5 bases). This CDR3 spans 11 amino acids. Germline CDR1 and CDR2: SGHTS and YDEGEE. V lost 5 bases, J lost 7 bases, and 9 bases lay in between.

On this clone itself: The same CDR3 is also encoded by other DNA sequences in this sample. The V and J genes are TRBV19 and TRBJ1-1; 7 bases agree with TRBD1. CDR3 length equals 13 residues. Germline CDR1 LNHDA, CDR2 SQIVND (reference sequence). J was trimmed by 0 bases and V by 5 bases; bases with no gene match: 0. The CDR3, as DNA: TGTGCCAGTAGTGACAGGGTGAACACTGAAGCTTTCTTT. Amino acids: CASSDRVNTEAFF.

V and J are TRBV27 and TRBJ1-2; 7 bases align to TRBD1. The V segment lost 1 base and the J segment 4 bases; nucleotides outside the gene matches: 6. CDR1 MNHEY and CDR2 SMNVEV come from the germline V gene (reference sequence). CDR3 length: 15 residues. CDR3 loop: CASSLYMGQTYGYTF. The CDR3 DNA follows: TGTGCCAGCAGTTTATATATGGGACAGACCTATGGCTACACCTTC.

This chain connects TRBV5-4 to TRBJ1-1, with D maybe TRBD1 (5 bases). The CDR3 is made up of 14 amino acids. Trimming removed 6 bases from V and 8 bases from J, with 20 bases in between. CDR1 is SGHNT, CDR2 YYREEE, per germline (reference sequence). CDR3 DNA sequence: TGTGCCAGCACCCGTTACACAGGTAGCACCGAAGCTTTCTTT. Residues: CASTRYTGSTEAFF.

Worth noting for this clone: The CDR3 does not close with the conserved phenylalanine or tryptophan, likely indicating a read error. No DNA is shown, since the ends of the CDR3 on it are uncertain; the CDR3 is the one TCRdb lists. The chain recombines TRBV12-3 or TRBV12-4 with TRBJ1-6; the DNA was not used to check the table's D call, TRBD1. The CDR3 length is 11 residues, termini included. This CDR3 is CARGPTKRGPL.

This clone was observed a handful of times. The CDR3: CASSLLGGSSYNEQFF. In DNA, the CDR3 is TGTGCCAGCAGCTTACTTGGCGGGAGTTCCTACAATGAGCAGTTCTTC. The chain links TRBV7-9 to TRBJ2-1; 7 bases agree with TRBD2. The CDR3 sequence is 16 residues long. Germline assignment: CDR1 SEHNR and CDR2 FQNEAQ (reference sequence). J was trimmed by 1 base and V by 2 bases; bases with no gene match: 5.

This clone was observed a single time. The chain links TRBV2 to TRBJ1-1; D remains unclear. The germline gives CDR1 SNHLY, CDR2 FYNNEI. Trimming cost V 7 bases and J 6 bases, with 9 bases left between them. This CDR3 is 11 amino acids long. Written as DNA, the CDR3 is TGTGCCAGCACCGGCGGGGCTGAAGCTTTCTTT. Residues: CASTGGAEAFF.

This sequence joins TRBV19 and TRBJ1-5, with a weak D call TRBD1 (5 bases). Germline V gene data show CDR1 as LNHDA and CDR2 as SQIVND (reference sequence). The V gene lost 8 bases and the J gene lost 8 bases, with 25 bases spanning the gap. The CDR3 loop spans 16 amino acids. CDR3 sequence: CASLIPSGRDGEPQHF. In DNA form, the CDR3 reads TGTGCCAGTCTAATCCCTTCTGGCAGGGATGGGGAGCCCCAGCATTTT.

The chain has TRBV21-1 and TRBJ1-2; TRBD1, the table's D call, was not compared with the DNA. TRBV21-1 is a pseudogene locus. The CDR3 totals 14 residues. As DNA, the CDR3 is TGTGCCAGCCCCCGGACAGGGCGGGCGTATGGCTACACCTTC. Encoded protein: CASPRTGRAYGYTF.

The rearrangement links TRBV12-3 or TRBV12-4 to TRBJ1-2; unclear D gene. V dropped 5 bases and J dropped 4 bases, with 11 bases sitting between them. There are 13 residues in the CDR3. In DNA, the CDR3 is TGTGCCAGCAGTCCCGACGGACTCTATGGCTACACCTTC. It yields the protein CASSPDGLYGYTF.

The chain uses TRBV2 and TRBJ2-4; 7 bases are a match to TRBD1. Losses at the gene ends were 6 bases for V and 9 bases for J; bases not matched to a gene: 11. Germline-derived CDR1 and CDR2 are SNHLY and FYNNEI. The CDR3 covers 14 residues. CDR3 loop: CASRSDRERGIQYF. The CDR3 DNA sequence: TGTGCCAGCAGGTCAGACAGGGAGAGGGGCATTCAGTACTTC.

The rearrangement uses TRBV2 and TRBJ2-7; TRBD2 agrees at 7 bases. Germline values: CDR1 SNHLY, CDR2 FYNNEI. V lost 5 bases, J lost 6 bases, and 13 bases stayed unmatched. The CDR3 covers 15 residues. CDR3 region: CASSIGGGKRSEQYF. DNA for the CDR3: TGTGCCAGCAGTATTGGGGGAGGGAAACGTTCCGAGCAGTACTTC.

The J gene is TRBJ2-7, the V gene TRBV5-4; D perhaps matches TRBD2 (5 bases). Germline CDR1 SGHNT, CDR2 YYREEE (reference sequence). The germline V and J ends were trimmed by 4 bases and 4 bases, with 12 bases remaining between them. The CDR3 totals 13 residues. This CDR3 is CASSPSTGYEQYF. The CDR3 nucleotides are TGTGCCAGCAGCCCCTCCACGGGGTACGAGCAGTACTTC.

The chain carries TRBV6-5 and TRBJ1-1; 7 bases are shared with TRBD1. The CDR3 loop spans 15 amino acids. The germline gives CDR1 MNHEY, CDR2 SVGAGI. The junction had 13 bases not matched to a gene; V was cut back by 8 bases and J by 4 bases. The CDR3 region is CASWYRGQVATEAFF. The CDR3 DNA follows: TGTGCCAGCTGGTACCGAGGACAGGTCGCCACTGAAGCTTTCTTT.

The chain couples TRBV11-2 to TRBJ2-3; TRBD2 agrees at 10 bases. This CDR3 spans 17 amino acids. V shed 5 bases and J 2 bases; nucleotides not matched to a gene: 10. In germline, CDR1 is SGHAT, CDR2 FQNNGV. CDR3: CASSLSGGQTPTDTQYF. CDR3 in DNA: TGTGCCAGCAGCCTTAGCGGGGGGCAGACTCCCACAGATACGCAGTATTTT.

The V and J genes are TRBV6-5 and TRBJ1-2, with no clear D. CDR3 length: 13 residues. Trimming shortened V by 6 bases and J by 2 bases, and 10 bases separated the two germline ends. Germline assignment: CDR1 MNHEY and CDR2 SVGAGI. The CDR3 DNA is TGTGCCAGCAGGCTCGATGGCAACTATGGCTACACCTTC. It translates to CASRLDGNYGYTF.